The source of this T cell receptor beta chain is a study of control samples from healthy donors and cancer patients. This table comes from immunoSEQ multiplex PCR, and its TCRdb copy is limited to in-frame clones, with some not included. Here the sample spans roughly 150,000 clones, roughly 93% being singletons. V lost 1 base and J lost 3, with 13 bases in between. The germline gives CDR1 SGHRS, CDR2 YFSETQ. There are 16 residues in the CDR3. The TCR comes from a young man in good health. The sequencing input was blood. This chain joins TRBV5-1 and TRBJ2-2; possibly TRBD1 for D (6 bases). Here the CDR3 reads CASSLFGTQHTGELFF. CDR3 in DNA: TGCGCCAGCAGCTTGTTCGGGACACAACACACCGGGGAGCTGTTTTTT.